Below are 20 T cell receptor beta chains sequenced from a single sample in a study of blood T cell repertoires in COVID-19. Sequencing used immunoSEQ multiplex PCR; TCRdb keeps in-frame clones, though not all of them. Here the sample spans some 60,000 clones, roughly 92% being singletons. Sequenced material: peripheral blood. These receptors all stem from a human donor in a cohort sampled during active COVID-19.

This clone has more than one count but fewer than ten. The CDR3 loop reads CASSLGIRAPEQYF. The CDR3, as DNA: TGTGCCAGCAGCTTGGGCATACGCGCGCCCGAGCAGTACTTC. The chain joins TRBV7-2 to TRBJ2-7; no reliable D call. The CDR3 is 14 amino acids. CDR1 and CDR2 (germline): SGHTA, FQGNSA. Deletions cut 3 bases from V and 6 bases from J, with 15 bases between.

The chain has TRBV4-3 and TRBJ1-1; the D gene is possibly TRBD1 (5 bases). CDR3 length: 13 residues. Deletions cut 0 bases from V and 4 bases from J, with 6 bases between. Germline V CDR1 and CDR2: LGHNA, YSLEER. The CDR3 loop reads CASSQDTGTEAFF. In DNA form, the CDR3 reads TGCGCCAGCAGCCAAGACACAGGCACTGAAGCTTTCTTT.

The V call is TRBV4-2, the J call TRBJ2-1; D is ambiguous. The V end was cut by 4 bases, the J end by 3 bases, with 7 bases between. The CDR3 has 13 amino acids. Germline V CDR1 and CDR2: LGHNA, YNFKEQ. The CDR3 region has the DNA TGTGCCAGCAGCCCCTTCCTCTACAATGAGCAGTTCTTC. Its protein product is CASSPFLYNEQFF.

The rearrangement joins TRBV9 to TRBJ2-7; no clear D gene. The CDR3 is 13 amino acids. Looked up from germline, CDR1 is SGDLS and CDR2 is YYNGEE. V lost 4 bases and J lost 2, with 10 bases in between. CDR3 sequence: CASSLTHAYEQYF. The CDR3 coding sequence is TGTGCCAGCAGCCTTACACACGCCTACGAGCAGTACTTC.

This chain connects TRBV5-4 to TRBJ1-2; 7 bases fit TRBD1. Trimming at V came to 3 bases and at J to 4 bases, leaving 9 bases not matched to a gene. The germline V gene has CDR1 SGHNT and CDR2 YYREEE (reference sequence). There are 15 residues in the CDR3. CDR3 DNA sequence: TGTGCCAGCAGCTCCACAGGGGAACAGAGCTATGGCTACACCTTC. It codes for CASSSTGEQSYGYTF.

J is TRBJ1-4 and V is TRBV9; D unclear. The V gene's germline CDR1 is SGDLS and CDR2 YYNGEE. V dropped 0 bases and J dropped 8 bases, with 17 bases sitting between them. The CDR3 extends over 16 amino acids. For the CDR3, the DNA is TGTGCCAGCAGCGTAGGGAGCTCGGCGGATAGGGAAAAACTGTTTTTT. Its translation is CASSVGSSADREKLFF.

The chain uses TRBV6-5 and TRBJ1-5, with 8 bases matching TRBD1. Losses at the gene ends were 4 bases for V and 5 bases for J; bases not matched to a gene: 4. CDR1 MNHEY and CDR2 SVGAGI come from the germline V gene. The length of the CDR3 is 14 residues. This CDR3 reads CASSFDRGHQPQHF. The CDR3 region has the DNA TGTGCCAGCAGTTTCGACAGGGGACATCAGCCCCAGCATTTT.

This clone was counted once. This rearrangement joins TRBV29-1 to TRBJ2-1; 8 bases map to TRBD2. This CDR3 contains 15 residues. V trimming: 2 bases; J trimming: 5 bases; junction bases outside the gene matches: 8. CDR1 and CDR2 (germline): SQVTM, ANQGSEA. CDR3 nucleotide sequence: TGCAGCGTTGAATGGGGGACTAGTGGGCACAATGAGCAGTTCTTC. Its translation is CSVEWGTSGHNEQFF.

The chain uses TRBV7-2 and TRBJ2-4; weak D call: TRBD2 (5 bases). CDR3 length equals 14 residues. V was shortened by 5 bases and J by 6 bases, with 14 bases between the two germline ends. CDR1 SGHTA and CDR2 FQGNSA come from the germline V gene. The CDR3, as DNA: TGTGCCAGCAGCGTAACCTTCGAGGGAAACATTCAGTACTTC. Its translation is CASSVTFEGNIQYF.

This clone came up a few times. The V gene is TRBV30, the J gene TRBJ2-1; D remains unclear. V shed 0 bases and J shed 9 bases, with 9 bases lying between them. CDR3 length equals 12 residues. The germline V gene encodes CDR1 GTSNPN and CDR2 SVGIG (reference sequence). CDR3 loop: CAWSVSLLEQFF. The DNA of the CDR3 is TGTGCCTGGAGTGTATCTCTCCTTGAGCAGTTCTTC.

The chain employs TRBV5-1 and TRBJ1-1, with D unresolved. The CDR3 extends over 14 amino acids. The germline gives CDR1 SGHRS, CDR2 YFSETQ. Between the trimmed V and J ends, which lost 1 base and 7 bases, there was a span of 14 bases. Here the CDR3 reads CASSLSILASEAFF. The CDR3 DNA reads TGCGCCAGCAGCTTGTCCATCCTGGCCAGTGAAGCTTTCTTT.

Only one count was recorded for this clone. The chain employs TRBV12-3 or TRBV12-4 and TRBJ1-2, with D unclear. Trimming stripped 1 base from V and 5 bases from J, with 8 bases between. This CDR3 is 13 amino acids long. CDR3 sequence: CASSLGKEYGYTF. CDR3 bases: TGTGCCAGCAGTTTAGGGAAGGAGTATGGCTACACCTTC.

This clone was observed a few times. The chain couples TRBV19 to TRBJ1-5, with D perhaps matching TRBD1 (5 bases). Germline V gene sequence: CDR1 LNHDA, CDR2 SQIVND (reference sequence). The CDR3 contains 13 residues. The V end was cut by 3 bases, the J end by 5 bases, with 8 bases between. The CDR3: CASSIAGDQPQHF. The DNA for the CDR3 is TGTGCCAGTAGTATTGCGGGGGATCAGCCCCAGCATTTT.

The CDR3 sequence: CASSEAPQNEQFF. CDR3 bases: TGTGCCAGCAGTGAAGCGCCCCAGAATGAGCAGTTCTTC. The chain couples TRBV6-1 to TRBJ2-1; D remains unclear. The germline V gene encodes CDR1 MNHNS and CDR2 SASEGT. CDR3 length: 13 amino acids. The germline V and J ends were trimmed by 0 bases and 7 bases, with 7 bases remaining between them.

The count of this clone is one. This sequence joins TRBV19 and TRBJ1-4; D is unclear. The V end lost 6 bases, the J end lost 7 bases, and 6 bases lay between the germline ends. The germline CDR1 and CDR2 sequences are LNHDA and SQIVND (reference sequence). The CDR3 is 11 residues long. This CDR3 is CASRSGEKLFF. The CDR3, as DNA: TGTGCCAGTAGATCAGGTGAAAAACTGTTTTTT.

This clone was found once. The V call is TRBV27, the J call TRBJ2-3, with a weak D call TRBD2 (6 bases). V lost 5 bases, J lost 2 bases, and 11 bases lay in between. Per germline, CDR1 MNHEY and CDR2 SMNVEV (reference sequence). The CDR3 sequence is 14 residues long. CDR3 coding DNA: TGTGCCAGCAGTACACGACTAGACACAGATACGCAGTATTTT. Amino acids: CASSTRLDTDTQYF.

The V call is TRBV7-8, the J call TRBJ2-5, with a possible D match to TRBD1 (6 bases). The germline V gene encodes CDR1 SGHVS and CDR2 FQNEAQ. The CDR3 extends over 14 amino acids. V shed 6 bases and J shed 7 bases, with 18 bases lying between them. The DNA for the CDR3 is TGTGCCAGCAGTTTTGCCCCAGGGGCAGGGACCCAGTACTTC. Its protein is CASSFAPGAGTQYF.

The J gene is TRBJ1-4, the V gene TRBV29-1, with TRBD1 identical over 11 bases. The V gene end was trimmed by 6 bases and the J gene end by 8 bases; junction bases not matched to a gene: 8. CDR1 SQVTM and CDR2 ANQGSEA come from the germline V gene. The CDR3 sequence is 14 residues long. The CDR3 loop is CSVQRDRGNEKLFF. CDR3 coding DNA: TGCAGCGTCCAGAGGGACAGGGGGAACGAAAAACTGTTTTTT.

This chain's CDR3 is CASSESWQNEAFF. The CDR3 DNA sequence: TGTGCCAGCAGTGAGTCCTGGCAGAATGAAGCTTTCTTT. The genes are TRBV2 and TRBJ1-1; no clear D. Germline loops: CDR1 SNHLY, CDR2 FYNNEI. This CDR3 has 13 residues. Trimming pared 3 bases from V and 7 bases from J, leaving 12 bases between.

The rearrangement uses TRBV12-2 and TRBJ2-5; TRBD2 was called by the table and not checked on the DNA. TRBV12-2 is reported as a pseudogene. The CDR3 is 16 amino acids. For the CDR3, the DNA is TGTGCAAGTCGCTTAGCGCTAGCGATTACCCTAGAGACCCAGTACTTC. Encoded protein: CASRLALAITLETQYF.